Presented here are 22 T cell receptor beta chains from one specimen sequenced in a study of shared clonotypes between healthy human individuals. The method was immunoSEQ multiplex PCR; TCRdb's version includes in-frame clones alone and lacks a portion of them. This repertoire shows approximately 2,200,000 clones, roughly 91% found once; its top ten account for about 1.5%. As defined, naive CD8 cells were CD45RO-negative and positively selected for CCR7, with terminally differentiated effector memory CD45RA+ cells excluded. The sequenced sample consisted of naive CD8+ T cells from PBMCs. The receptors originated from a man younger than 35 in good health. Some clones in this sample may be carry-over from other donors' samples.

This chain uses TRBV4-1 with TRBJ2-7, with 12 nucleotides matching TRBD2. CDR3 length equals 15 residues. The germline CDR1 and CDR2 sequences are MGHRA and YSYEKL. Trimming removed 4 bases from V and 2 bases from J; junction bases left unmatched: 3. CDR3 bases: TGCGCCAGCAGCCCACTAGCGGGAGGAGCCTACGAGCAGTACTTC. Its translation: CASSPLAGGAYEQYF.

The chain couples TRBV11-3 to TRBJ2-7; D unclear. This CDR3 is built from 14 residues. From germline, CDR1 is SGHNT and CDR2 YENEEA. V was clipped by 2 bases and J by 3 bases, with 11 bases between them. For the CDR3, the DNA is TGTGCCAGCAGCTTACGAGCTACGGGCTACGAGCAGTACTTC. Amino acid sequence: CASSLRATGYEQYF.

The chain combines TRBV27 with TRBJ2-7; D could derive from TRBD1 or TRBD2 (5 bases each). Germline V gene lookup returns CDR1 MNHEY and CDR2 SMNVEV (reference sequence). V lost 5 bases and J lost 2, with 16 bases in between. CDR3 length: 15 residues. The CDR3 nucleotides are TGTGCCAGCAGTCCACAAACCGGGACCCCCTACGAGCAGTACTTC. Its translation: CASSPQTGTPYEQYF.

V gene TRBV15 combines with J gene TRBJ2-7, with D perhaps TRBD2 (5 bases). The CDR3 runs 15 residues. The V and J ends lost 0 bases and 1 base respectively, with 10 bases between them. Germline V lookup: CDR1 LNHNV, CDR2 YYDKDF (reference sequence). The CDR3 here is CATSRDGEGSYEQYF. The DNA of the CDR3 is TGTGCCACCAGCAGAGATGGTGAGGGTTCCTACGAGCAGTACTTC.

The gene calls are TRBV5-1 and TRBJ2-2, with 11 bases identical to TRBD1. V dropped 0 bases and J dropped 0; count of bases not matched to a gene: 7. Germline V gene data show CDR1 as SGHRS and CDR2 as YFSETQ. This CDR3 region has 19 residues. CDR3 in amino acids: CASSLGDRGYHPNTGELFF. CDR3 coding DNA: TGCGCCAGCAGCTTGGGGGACAGGGGGTATCACCCGAACACCGGGGAGCTGTTTTTT. Full variable domain (missing parts from reference TRBV5-1 and TRBJ2-2): KAGVTQTPRYLIKTRGQQVTLSCSPISGHRSVSWYQQTPGQGLQFLFEYFSETQRNKGNFPGRFSGRQFSNSRSEMNVSTLELGDSALYLCASSLGDRGYHPNTGELFFGEGSRLTVL.

J is TRBJ2-5 and V is TRBV10-2; 10 nucleotides agree with TRBD2. The CDR3 covers 15 residues. The J segment lost 5 bases and the V segment lost 4 bases, leaving 7 bases of the junction unmatched. Germline V gives CDR1 WSHSY, CDR2 SAAADI. The CDR3 DNA reads as TGCGCCAGCAGTGGTAGTCTAGCGGGAGTGGAGACCCAGTACTTC. It is translated as CASSGSLAGVETQYF.

The rearrangement joins TRBV4-2 to TRBJ2-1, with D unresolved. V dropped 0 bases and J dropped 10 bases, with 10 bases sitting between them. In germline, CDR1 is LGHNA, CDR2 YNFKEQ. The CDR3 consists of 13 residues. The CDR3 sequence is CASSQDLEGEQFF. CDR3 DNA: TGTGCCAGCAGCCAAGATCTGGAAGGGGAGCAGTTCTTC.

CDR3 sequence: CASSQGTGFTDTQYF. The CDR3 DNA follows: TGCGCCAGCAGCCAAGGGACAGGGTTTACAGATACGCAGTATTTT. V gene TRBV4-1 combines with J gene TRBJ2-3; the match to TRBD1 covers 8 bases. This CDR3 is built from 15 residues. CDR1 and CDR2 (germline): MGHRA, YSYEKL. With V trimmed by 1 base and J by 3 bases, 3 bases remained unmatched.

This chain joins TRBV7-3 and TRBJ2-7; 9 bases line up with TRBD2. From germline, CDR1 is SGHTA and CDR2 FQGTGA. The CDR3 has 15 residues. Trimming took 5 bases from V and 0 from J; bases not matched to a gene: 5. CDR3 coding DNA: TGTGCCAGCAGCGGTCTAGCGGGAAGCTCCTACGAGCAGTACTTC. This gives the protein CASSGLAGSSYEQYF.

As concerns this clone: The sample carries other DNA sequences with the same CDR3. The rearrangement joins TRBV6-6 to TRBJ2-7; D gene ambiguous. There are 15 residues in the CDR3. Looked up from germline, CDR1 is MNHNY and CDR2 is SVGAGI (reference sequence). Trimming left V 0 bases short and J 0 bases short, with 9 bases between. The CDR3 is CASSYSVGSSYEQYF. The CDR3, as DNA: TGTGCCAGCAGTTACTCCGTAGGTAGCTCCTACGAGCAGTACTTC.

This chain uses TRBV28 with TRBJ2-1, with TRBD1 matching 10 bases. The CDR3 has 18 amino acids. Looked up from germline, CDR1 is MDHEN and CDR2 is SYDVKM. The J segment lost 3 bases and the V segment lost 4 bases, leaving 12 bases of the junction unmatched. The chain's CDR3 is CASSYPTGGSSSYNEQFF. The CDR3 DNA sequence: TGTGCCAGCAGTTACCCGACAGGGGGCAGCTCTAGCTACAATGAGCAGTTCTTC.

The chain recombines TRBV28 with TRBJ1-5, with unresolved D. The CDR3 runs 17 residues. Germline CDR1 is MDHEN and CDR2 is SYDVKM. Trimming removed 6 bases at V and 0 bases at J, with 18 bases between. The CDR3 bases are TGTGCCAGCAGCCCAGCCGCTGCTCACTTTAGCAATCAGCCCCAGCATTTT. This encodes CASSPAAAHFSNQPQHF.

This chain uses TRBV5-1 with TRBJ2-7; D gene ambiguous. The germline CDR1 and CDR2 sequences are SGHRS and YFSETQ. The CDR3 totals 14 residues. The V end was cut by 3 bases, the J end by 6 bases, with 16 bases between. The CDR3 region has the DNA TGCGCCAGCAGCTCTGGACCCTTCCGGGTCGAGCAGTACTTC. Translated: CASSSGPFRVEQYF.

As to this clone: A read error may explain this, as a much larger clone is one base away. This chain joins TRBV5-6 and TRBJ1-2, with TRBD1 matching 7 bases. CDR3 size: 13 residues. The junction had 4 bases not matched to a gene; V was cut back by 4 bases and J by 4 bases. Looked up from germline, CDR1 is SGHDT and CDR2 is YYEEEE. CDR3 DNA sequence: TGTGCCAGCAGCGCGGGACAGACCTATGGCTACACCTTC. Its protein product is CASSAGQTYGYTF.

The chain carries TRBV19 and TRBJ2-1; 9 bases fit TRBD2. Germline CDR1 and CDR2: LNHDA and SQIVND (reference sequence). The CDR3 has 15 residues. V was clipped by 4 bases and J by 1 base; unmatched bases: 2. The CDR3 loop reads CASSTSGTSYNEQFF. CDR3 in DNA: TGTGCCAGTAGTACTAGCGGGACATCCTACAATGAGCAGTTCTTC.

This rearrangement joins TRBV19 to TRBJ1-3, with 8 positions matching TRBD1. The CDR3 extends over 15 amino acids. The germline gives CDR1 LNHDA, CDR2 SQIVND (reference sequence). V lost 5 bases, J lost 0 bases, and 3 bases stayed unmatched. CDR3 nucleotide sequence: TGTGCCAGTAGTCCGACAGGGGCCTCTGGAAACACCATATATTTT. It translates to CASSPTGASGNTIYF.

The chain couples TRBV7-9 to TRBJ2-1; D is possibly TRBD2 (6 bases). Germline V gene data show CDR1 as SEHNR and CDR2 as FQNEAQ (reference sequence). Trimming stripped 2 bases from V and 1 base from J, with 15 bases between. This CDR3 is built from 17 residues. The CDR3 DNA follows: TGTGCCAGCAGCTTAAGCTTTGGGGGAGGATCCTACAATGAGCAGTTCTTC. This codes for CASSLSFGGGSYNEQFF.

For this clone: This sample includes further DNA sequences coding for the same CDR3. V usage is TRBV7-7 and J usage is TRBJ2-7; D could derive from TRBD1 or TRBD2 (5 bases each). Trimming took off 4 bases at V and 1 base at J, with 11 bases between the two ends. The CDR3 covers 14 residues. The germline CDR1 and CDR2 sequences are SSHAT and FNYEAQ (reference sequence). CDR3 loop: CASSSGTGSYEQYF. The CDR3 bases are TGTGCCAGCAGCTCCGGGACGGGGTCCTACGAGCAGTACTTC. Full variable domain (missing parts from reference TRBV7-7 and TRBJ2-7): GAGVSQSPRYKVTKRGQDVTLRCDPISSHATLYWYQQALGQGPEFLTYFNYEAQPDKSGLPSDRFSAERPEGSISTLTIQRTEQRDSAMYRCASSSGTGSYEQYFGPGTRLTVT.

The rearrangement joins TRBV30 to TRBJ1-2; the D gene is possibly TRBD1 (5 bases). This CDR3 spans 13 amino acids. The ends were cut back, 7 bases at V and 3 bases at J, with 15 bases in the middle. Germline CDR1 is GTSNPN and CDR2 is SVGIG (reference sequence). CDR3 in amino acids: CALSEDSYYGYTF. DNA of the CDR3: TGTGCCTTGTCCGAAGACAGCTACTATGGCTACACCTTC.

The V call is TRBV4-2, the J call TRBJ2-7; the match to TRBD2 covers 9 bases. In germline, CDR1 is LGHNA, CDR2 YNFKEQ. The CDR3 totals 15 residues. The ends lost 0 bases at V and 9 bases at J; junction bases unmatched: 9. CDR3 protein: CASSQDPGTSSAQYF. CDR3 bases: TGTGCCAGCAGCCAAGATCCCGGGACTAGCTCTGCGCAGTACTTC.

The chain is built from TRBV19 and TRBJ2-2; D might be TRBD2 (6 bases). The CDR3 loop spans 15 amino acids. Germline V gene data show CDR1 as LNHDA and CDR2 as SQIVND (reference sequence). Trimming took off 3 bases at V and 7 bases at J, with 15 bases between the two ends. Here the CDR3 DNA reads TGTGCCAGTAGTATGACACGCGGGGCCTACGGGGAGCTGTTTTTT. It yields the protein CASSMTRGAYGELFF. Full variable domain (outside the CDR3, taken from reference TRBV19 and TRBJ2-2): DGGITQSPKYLFRKEGQNVTLSCEQNLNHDAMYWYRQDPGQGLRLIYYSQIVNDFQKGDIAEGYSVSREKKESFPLTVTSAQKNPTAFYLCASSMTRGAYGELFFGEGSRLTVL.

CDR3 amino acids: CASSRQDRTFYEQYF. For the CDR3, the DNA is TGTGCCAGCAGCCGCCAGGACAGGACATTCTACGAGCAGTACTTC. The chain carries TRBV28 and TRBJ2-7; 7 bases are shared with TRBD1. The CDR3 contains 15 residues. V gave up 6 bases and J gave up 3 bases; unmatched junction bases: 11. Germline CDR1 is MDHEN and CDR2 is SYDVKM.